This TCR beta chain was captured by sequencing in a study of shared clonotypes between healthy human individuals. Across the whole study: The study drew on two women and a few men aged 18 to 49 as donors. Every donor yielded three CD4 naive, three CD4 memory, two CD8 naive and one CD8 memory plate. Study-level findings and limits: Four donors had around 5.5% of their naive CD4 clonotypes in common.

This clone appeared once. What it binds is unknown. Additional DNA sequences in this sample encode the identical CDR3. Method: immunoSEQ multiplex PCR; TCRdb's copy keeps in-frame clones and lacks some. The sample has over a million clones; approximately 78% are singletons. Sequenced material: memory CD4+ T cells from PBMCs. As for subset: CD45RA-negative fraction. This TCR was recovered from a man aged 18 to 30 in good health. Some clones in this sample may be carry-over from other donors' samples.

The CDR3 protein is CASSPDRNTGELFF. The DNA for the CDR3 is TGTGCCAGCAGCCCTGACAGGAACACCGGGGAGCTGTTTTTT. This rearrangement joins TRBV7-3 to TRBJ2-2; D might be TRBD1 (5 bases). CDR3 length: 14 residues. V was trimmed by 5 bases and J by 1 base, leaving 8 bases between them. Germline lookup yields CDR1 SGHTA and CDR2 FQGTGA.